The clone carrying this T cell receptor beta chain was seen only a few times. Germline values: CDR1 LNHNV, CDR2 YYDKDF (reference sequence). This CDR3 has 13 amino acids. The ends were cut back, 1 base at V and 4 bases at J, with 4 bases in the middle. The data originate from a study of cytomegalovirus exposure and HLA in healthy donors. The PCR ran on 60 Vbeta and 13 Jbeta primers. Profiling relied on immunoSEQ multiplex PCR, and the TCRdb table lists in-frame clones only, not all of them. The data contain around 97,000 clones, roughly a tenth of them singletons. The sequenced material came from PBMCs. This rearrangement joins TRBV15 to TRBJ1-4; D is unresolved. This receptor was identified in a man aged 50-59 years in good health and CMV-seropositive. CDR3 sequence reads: CATSRVLNEKLFF. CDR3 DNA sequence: TGTGCCACCAGCAGAGTCCTTAATGAAAAACTGTTTTTT. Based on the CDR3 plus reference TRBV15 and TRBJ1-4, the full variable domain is DAMVIQNPRYQVTQFGKPVTLSCSQTLNHNVMYWYQQKSSQAPKLLFHYYDKDFNNEADTPDNFQSRRPNTSFCFLDIRSPGLGDTAMYLCATSRVLNEKLFFGSGTQLSVL.